These 6 T cell receptor beta chains were all obtained from the same sample, sequenced in a study of T cell repertoires and leukemia-associated antigens. TCRdb analysed the 5' RACE reads with MiXCR anew, one entry per CDR3 protein. This sample has some 13,000 distinct CDR3 sequences, with approximately 42% found just once. No antigen is known for these receptors. Sequences were obtained from CD3+ T cells sorted from blood and cultured. These receptors were collected from a female donor in good health.

About this clonotype itself: A much bigger clone sits one base away, suggesting this may be a read error. No conserved phenylalanine or tryptophan ends this CDR3, so it is likely a read error. The DNA is omitted, as the CDR3 cannot be located on it reliably, and the CDR3 follows TCRdb's listing. This chain uses TRBV10-2 with TRBJ2-1; the listed D gene, TRBD2, was not tested against the DNA. From germline, CDR1 is WSHSY and CDR2 SAAADI. The CDR3 has 13 residues if both end residues are counted. This chain's CDR3 is CASRGLGLNEQLL.

This clonotype is medium-sized in the sample. V is TRBV7-3 and J is TRBJ2-2; D uncertain. The germline V gene has CDR1 SGHTA and CDR2 FQGTGA. The CDR3 is 13 amino acids. The V end was cut by 5 bases, the J end by 3 bases, with 7 bases between. The CDR3 sequence: CASSALDTGELFF. The CDR3, as DNA: TGTGCCAGCAGCGCGTTGGACACCGGGGAGCTGTTTTTT.

In this sample, this clonotype turned up many times. A read error may explain this, as a much larger clone is one base away. This chain connects TRBV20-1 to TRBJ2-7; 8 bases are a match to TRBD1. With 5 bases clipped from V and 3 bases from J, the junction kept 6 bases outside the gene matches. Germline loops: CDR1 DFQATT, CDR2 SNEGSKA (reference sequence). This CDR3 is 13 amino acids long. This CDR3 reads CSALSDRGYEQYF. The CDR3 coding sequence is TGCAGTGCTCTGAGCGACAGGGGCTACGAGCAGTACTTC.

This clonotype is categorized as medium-sized. V usage is TRBV5-1 and J usage is TRBJ2-6; D perhaps matches TRBD1 (5 bases). The ends were cut back, 4 bases at V and 2 bases at J, with 10 bases in the middle. The germline CDR1 and CDR2 sequences are SGHRS and YFSETQ. CDR3 length equals 15 residues. For the CDR3, the DNA is TGCGCCAGCAGCGAAGGGGTAGCTGGGGCCAACGTCCTGACTTTC. Translation gives CASSEGVAGANVLTF.

V and J are TRBV20-1 and TRBJ2-7, with D maybe TRBD2 (7 bases). Germline V gene data show CDR1 as DFQATT and CDR2 as SNEGSKA (reference sequence). V lost 6 bases, J lost 4 bases, and 19 bases lay in between. CDR3 size: 14 residues. CDR3 sequence reads: CSAKGGDTDYEQYF. CDR3 nucleotides: TGCAGTGCGAAAGGGGGGGACACTGATTACGAGCAGTACTTC.

By frequency in the sample, this clonotype is medium-sized. The rearrangement links TRBV29-1 to TRBJ2-7; D possibly corresponds to TRBD1 (6 bases). Deletions cut 7 bases from V and 0 bases from J, with 10 bases between. The CDR3 sequence is 12 residues long. Germline CDR1 is SQVTM and CDR2 is ANQGSEA. The CDR3 nucleotides are TGCAGCGGACAGGAGAGCTCCTACGAGCAGTACTTC. Amino acid sequence: CSGQESSYEQYF.